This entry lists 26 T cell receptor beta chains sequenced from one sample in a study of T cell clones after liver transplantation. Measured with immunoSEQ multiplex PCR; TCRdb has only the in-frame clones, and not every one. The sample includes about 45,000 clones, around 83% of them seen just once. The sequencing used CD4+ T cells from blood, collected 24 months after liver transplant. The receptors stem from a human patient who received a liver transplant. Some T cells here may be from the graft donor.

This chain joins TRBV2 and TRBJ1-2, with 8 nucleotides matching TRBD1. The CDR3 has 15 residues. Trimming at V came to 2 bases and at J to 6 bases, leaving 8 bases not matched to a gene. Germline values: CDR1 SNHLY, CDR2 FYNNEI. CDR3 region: CASSEWVGTGDGYTF. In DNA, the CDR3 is TGTGCCAGCAGTGAATGGGTCGGGACAGGTGATGGCTACACCTTC.

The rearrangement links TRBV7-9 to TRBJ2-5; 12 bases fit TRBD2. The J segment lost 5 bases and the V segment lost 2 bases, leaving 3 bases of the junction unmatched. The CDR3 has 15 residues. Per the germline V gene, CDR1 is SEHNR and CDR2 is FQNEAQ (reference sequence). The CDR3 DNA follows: TGTGCCAGCAGCTTATCCGGACTAGCGGGGGAGACCCAGTACTTC. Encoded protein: CASSLSGLAGETQYF.

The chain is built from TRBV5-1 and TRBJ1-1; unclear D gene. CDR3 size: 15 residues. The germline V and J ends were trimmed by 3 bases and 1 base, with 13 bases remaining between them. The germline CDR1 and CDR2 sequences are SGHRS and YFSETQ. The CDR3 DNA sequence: TGCGCCAGCAGCTCTCGAGGTCGGACGAACACTGAAGCTTTCTTT. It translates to CASSSRGRTNTEAFF.

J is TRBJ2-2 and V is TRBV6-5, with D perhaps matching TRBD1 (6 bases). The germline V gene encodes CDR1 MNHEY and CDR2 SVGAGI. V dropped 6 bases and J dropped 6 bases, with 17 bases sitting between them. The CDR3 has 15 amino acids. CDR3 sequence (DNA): TGTGCCAGCAGATTGGGACATTTGGGTCCCGGGGAGCTGTTTTTT. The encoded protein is CASRLGHLGPGELFF.

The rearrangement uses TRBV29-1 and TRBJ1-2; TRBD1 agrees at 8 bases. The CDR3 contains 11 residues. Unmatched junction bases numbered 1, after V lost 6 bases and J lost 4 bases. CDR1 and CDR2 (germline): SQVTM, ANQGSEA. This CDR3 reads CSVQGGYGYTF. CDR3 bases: TGCAGCGTACAGGGGGGCTATGGCTACACCTTC.

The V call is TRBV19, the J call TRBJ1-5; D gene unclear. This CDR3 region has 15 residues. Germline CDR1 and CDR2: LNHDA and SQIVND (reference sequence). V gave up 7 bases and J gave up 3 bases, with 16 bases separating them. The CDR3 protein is CASTPDSISNQPQHF. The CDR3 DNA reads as TGTGCCAGTACTCCGGACTCAATTTCCAATCAGCCCCAGCATTTT.

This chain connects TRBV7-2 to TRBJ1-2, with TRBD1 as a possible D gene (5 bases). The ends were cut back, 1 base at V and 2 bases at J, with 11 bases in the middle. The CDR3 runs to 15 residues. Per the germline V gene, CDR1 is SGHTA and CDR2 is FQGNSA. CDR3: CASSLGRQFNYGYTF. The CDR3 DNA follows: TGTGCCAGCAGCTTAGGTCGACAGTTCAACTATGGCTACACCTTC.

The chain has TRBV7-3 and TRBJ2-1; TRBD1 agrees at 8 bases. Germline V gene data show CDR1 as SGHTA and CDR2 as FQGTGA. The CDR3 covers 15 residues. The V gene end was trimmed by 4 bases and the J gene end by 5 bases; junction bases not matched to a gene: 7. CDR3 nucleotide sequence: TGTGCCAGCAGCTCCCCAGGGGGCAAGAACAATGAGCAGTTCTTC. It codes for CASSSPGGKNNEQFF.

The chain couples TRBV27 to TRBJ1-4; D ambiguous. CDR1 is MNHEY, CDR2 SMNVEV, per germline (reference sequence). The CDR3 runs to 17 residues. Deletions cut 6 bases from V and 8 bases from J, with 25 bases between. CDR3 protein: CASRPRSVGWRLEKLFF. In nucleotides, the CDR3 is TGTGCCAGCAGGCCCCGATCAGTGGGTTGGCGATTGGAAAAACTGTTTTTT.

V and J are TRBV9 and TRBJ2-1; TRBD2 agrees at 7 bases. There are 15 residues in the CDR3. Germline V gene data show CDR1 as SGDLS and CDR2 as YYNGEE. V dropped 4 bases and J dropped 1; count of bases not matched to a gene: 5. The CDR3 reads CASSPREKSYNEQFF. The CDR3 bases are TGTGCCAGCAGCCCGCGGGAGAAGTCCTACAATGAGCAGTTCTTC.

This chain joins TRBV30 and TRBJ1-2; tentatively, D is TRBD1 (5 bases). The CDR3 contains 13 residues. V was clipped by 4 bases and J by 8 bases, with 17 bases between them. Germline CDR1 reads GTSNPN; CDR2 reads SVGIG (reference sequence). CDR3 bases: TGTGCCTGGAATCAGGGAGTTCGTAGGGGCTACACCTTC. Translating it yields CAWNQGVRRGYTF.

This CDR3 is CASSKSRVVSGANVLTF. CDR3 coding DNA: TGTGCCAGCAGCAAAAGCAGGGTAGTATCCGGGGCCAACGTCCTGACTTTC. The chain links TRBV21-1 to TRBJ2-6; TRBD1, the D gene given by the table, was not confirmed from the DNA. TRBV21-1 constitutes a pseudogene. This CDR3 comprises 17 residues.

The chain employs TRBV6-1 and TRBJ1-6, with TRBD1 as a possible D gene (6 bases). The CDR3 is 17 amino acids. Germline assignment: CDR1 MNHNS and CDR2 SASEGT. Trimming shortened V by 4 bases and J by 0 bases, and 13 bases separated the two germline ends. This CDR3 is CASSGDRPSSYNSPLHF. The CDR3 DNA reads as TGTGCCAGCAGTGGAGACAGGCCTAGCTCCTATAATTCACCCCTCCACTTT.

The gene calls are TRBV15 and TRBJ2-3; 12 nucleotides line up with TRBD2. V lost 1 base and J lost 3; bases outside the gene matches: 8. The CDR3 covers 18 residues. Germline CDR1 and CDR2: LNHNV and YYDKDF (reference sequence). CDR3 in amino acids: CATSRGASSGGATDTQYF. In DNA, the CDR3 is TGTGCCACCAGCAGAGGAGCCTCTAGCGGGGGGGCGACAGATACGCAGTATTTT.

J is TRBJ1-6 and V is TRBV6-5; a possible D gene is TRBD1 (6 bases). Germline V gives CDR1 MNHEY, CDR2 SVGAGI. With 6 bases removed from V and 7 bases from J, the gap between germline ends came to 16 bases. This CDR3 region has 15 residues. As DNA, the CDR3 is TGTGCCAGCAGACCTCCCAGGGGTCCAAATTCACCCCTCCACTTT. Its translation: CASRPPRGPNSPLHF.

The CDR3 is CASSLRPAIGTGELFF. CDR3 bases: TGTGCCAGCAGCTTACGTCCGGCCATCGGGACCGGGGAGCTGTTTTTT. V is TRBV7-3 and J is TRBJ2-2, with D hard to call. Trimming cost V 2 bases and J 5 bases, with 15 bases left between them. The CDR3 runs 16 residues. Germline CDR1 reads SGHTA; CDR2 reads FQGTGA.

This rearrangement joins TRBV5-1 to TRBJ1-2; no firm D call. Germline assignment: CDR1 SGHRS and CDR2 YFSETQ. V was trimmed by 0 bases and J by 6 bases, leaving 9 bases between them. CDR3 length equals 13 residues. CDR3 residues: CASSLVIRDGYTF. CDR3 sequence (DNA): TGCGCCAGCAGCTTGGTAATTCGAGATGGCTACACCTTC.

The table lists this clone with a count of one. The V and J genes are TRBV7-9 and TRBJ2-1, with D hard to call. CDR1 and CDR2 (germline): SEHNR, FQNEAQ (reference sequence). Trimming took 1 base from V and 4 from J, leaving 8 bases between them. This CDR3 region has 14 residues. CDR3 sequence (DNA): TGTGCCAGCAGCTTAGTGGCGGCATACAATGAGCAGTTCTTC. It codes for CASSLVAAYNEQFF.

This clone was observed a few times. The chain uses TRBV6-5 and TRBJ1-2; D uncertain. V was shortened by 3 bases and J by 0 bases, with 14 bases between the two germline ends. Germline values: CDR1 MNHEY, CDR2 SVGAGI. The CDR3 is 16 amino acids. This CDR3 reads CASSYFSPDTNYGYTF. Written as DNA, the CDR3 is TGTGCCAGCAGTTATTTTAGTCCAGACACTAACTATGGCTACACCTTC.

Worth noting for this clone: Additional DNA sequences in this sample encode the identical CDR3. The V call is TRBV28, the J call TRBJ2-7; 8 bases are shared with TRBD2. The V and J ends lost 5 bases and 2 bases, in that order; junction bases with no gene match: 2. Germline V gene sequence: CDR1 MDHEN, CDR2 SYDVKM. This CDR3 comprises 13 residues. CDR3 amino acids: CASSPGRAYEQYF. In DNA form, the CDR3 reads TGTGCCAGCAGTCCCGGGAGGGCCTACGAGCAGTACTTC.

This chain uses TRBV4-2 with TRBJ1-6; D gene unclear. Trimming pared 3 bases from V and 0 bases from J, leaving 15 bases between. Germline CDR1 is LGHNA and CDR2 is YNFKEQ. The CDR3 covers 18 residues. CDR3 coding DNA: TGTGCCAGCAGCCAGAGGGTGCAAACCAGCTCCTATAATTCACCCCTCCACTTT. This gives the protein CASSQRVQTSSYNSPLHF.

CDR3 bases: TGTGCCAGCAGCGTAGGACAGACTAGCACAGATACGCAGTATTTT. It specifies CASSVGQTSTDTQYF. The chain recombines TRBV9 with TRBJ2-3; maybe TRBD1 (5 bases). CDR3 size: 15 residues. Germline CDR1 and CDR2: SGDLS and YYNGEE. V was trimmed by 0 bases and J by 0 bases, leaving 8 bases between them.

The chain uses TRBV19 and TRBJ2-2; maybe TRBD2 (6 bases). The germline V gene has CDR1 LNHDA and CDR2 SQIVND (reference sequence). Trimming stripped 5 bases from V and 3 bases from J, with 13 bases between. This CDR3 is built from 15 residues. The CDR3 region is CASSLRDSYTGELFF. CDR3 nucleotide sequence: TGTGCCAGTAGTCTCCGGGACTCCTACACCGGGGAGCTGTTTTTT.

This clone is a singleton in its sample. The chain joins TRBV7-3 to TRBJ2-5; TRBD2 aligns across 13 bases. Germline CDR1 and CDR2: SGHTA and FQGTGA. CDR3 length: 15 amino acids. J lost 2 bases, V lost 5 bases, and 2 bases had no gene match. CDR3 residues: CASSRGLAGQETQYF. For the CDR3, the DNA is TGTGCCAGCAGCCGGGGACTAGCGGGACAAGAGACCCAGTACTTC.

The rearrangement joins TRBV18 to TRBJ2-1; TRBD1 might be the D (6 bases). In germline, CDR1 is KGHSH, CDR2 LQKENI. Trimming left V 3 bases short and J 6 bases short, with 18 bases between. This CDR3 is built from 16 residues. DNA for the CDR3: TGTGCCAGCTCACCGAATGGACAGCTTGGGAGCAATGAGCAGTTCTTC. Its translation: CASSPNGQLGSNEQFF.

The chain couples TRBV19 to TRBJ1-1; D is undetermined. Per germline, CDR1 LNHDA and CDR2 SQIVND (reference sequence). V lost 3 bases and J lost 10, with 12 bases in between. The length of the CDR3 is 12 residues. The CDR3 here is CASSMSHPGAFF. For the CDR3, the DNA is TGTGCCAGTAGTATGTCCCACCCGGGAGCTTTCTTT.